This T cell receptor beta chain stems from a study of cytomegalovirus exposure and HLA in healthy donors. This clone was detected only once. With 4 bases removed from V and 3 bases from J, the gap between germline ends came to 16 bases. CDR3 length: 16 amino acids. PCR employed 60 Vbeta and 13 Jbeta primers. Sequencing used immunoSEQ multiplex PCR; TCRdb keeps in-frame clones, though not all of them. Counted here are about 96,000 clones, around 79% occurring once; the ten biggest clones make up approximately 14%. The V gene is TRBV23-1, the J gene TRBJ2-4; D remains ambiguous. TRBV23-1 is an ORF; its function is uncertain. The sequence was obtained from an older woman in good health and CMV-seropositive. Sequencing was done on a sample of PBMCs. The CDR3 nucleotides are TGCGCCAGCAGTCGGAGAATCCTAATTCTCAAAAACATTCAGTACTTC. This sequence encodes CASSRRILILKNIQYF.